The 30 T cell receptor beta chains presented below share a single source sample, sequenced in a study of cytomegalovirus exposure and HLA in healthy donors. PCR was performed using 60 Vbeta and 13 Jbeta primers. TCRdb keeps only in-frame clones here, not all; method: immunoSEQ multiplex PCR. Seen here are 140,000 or so clones, roughly 85% observed once, and the top ten hold 3% to 3.5%. Sequencing used PBMCs. The origin of the receptors is a male donor in good health and CMV-seronegative.

V usage is TRBV27 and J usage is TRBJ2-6; 11 nucleotides match TRBD1. Trimming cost V 0 bases and J 0 bases; bases outside gene matches: 1. This CDR3 comprises 18 residues. Germline V gene sequence: CDR1 MNHEY, CDR2 SMNVEV (reference sequence). CDR3 sequence: CASSLSGTGGSGANVLTF. The DNA of the CDR3 is TGTGCCAGCAGTTTATCAGGGACAGGGGGCTCTGGGGCCAACGTCCTGACTTTC.

The chain has TRBV19 and TRBJ1-2; maybe TRBD1 (6 bases). Germline CDR1 and CDR2: LNHDA and SQIVND (reference sequence). The CDR3 is made up of 13 amino acids. Trimming stripped 6 bases from V and 8 bases from J, with 16 bases between. Here the CDR3 reads CASRGARDPGYTF. The CDR3 DNA reads TGTGCCAGTAGGGGGGCGAGAGACCCCGGCTACACCTTC.

This clone appeared a single time. The CDR3 is CASSLNKNTEAFF. As DNA, the CDR3 is TGTGCCAGCAGTCTCAACAAGAACACTGAAGCTTTCTTT. The chain carries TRBV27 and TRBJ1-1; unclear D gene. CDR1 is MNHEY and CDR2 is SMNVEV in the germline V gene (reference sequence). Trimming cost V 5 bases and J 1 base, with 8 bases left between them. The CDR3 sequence is 13 residues long.

V is TRBV5-8 and J is TRBJ2-1; 7 nucleotides align to TRBD2. The CDR3 runs to 15 residues. Per the germline V gene, CDR1 is SGHTS and CDR2 is YDEGEE. J was trimmed by 3 bases and V by 2 bases; bases with no gene match: 5. CDR3 sequence: CASSFTGGIYNEQFF. CDR3 nucleotides: TGTGCCAGCAGCTTTACCGGGGGGATCTACAATGAGCAGTTCTTC.

The chain employs TRBV5-4 and TRBJ1-1; TRBD1 aligns across 10 bases. CDR1 and CDR2 (germline): SGHNT, YYREEE (reference sequence). V lost 5 bases to trimming and J lost 1 base; unmatched junction nucleotides: 5. This CDR3 comprises 15 residues. In DNA, the CDR3 is TGTGCCAGCAGGCGGGACAGGGGCAGGAACACTGAAGCTTTCTTT. This translates into CASRRDRGRNTEAFF.

The rearrangement links TRBV6-1 to TRBJ2-6; D is possibly TRBD2 (5 bases). The CDR3 totals 15 residues. V lost 7 bases and J 4 bases, leaving 14 bases between the germline ends. From germline, CDR1 is MNHNS and CDR2 SASEGT. CDR3 region: CASTLRGPGANVLTF. CDR3 nucleotide sequence: TGTGCCAGCACCCTCCGAGGGCCCGGGGCCAACGTCCTGACTTTC.

V is TRBV7-8 and J is TRBJ2-2; perhaps TRBD2 as D (5 bases). The V gene's germline CDR1 is SGHVS and CDR2 FQNEAQ. Trimming shortened V by 5 bases and J by 0 bases, and 19 bases separated the two germline ends. The CDR3 runs to 18 residues. The chain's CDR3 is CASSPAAYGAANTGELFF. The DNA of the CDR3 is TGTGCCAGCAGCCCAGCGGCTTATGGAGCAGCGAACACCGGGGAGCTGTTTTTT.

CDR3 DNA sequence: TGTGCCAGCAGCCACCGACAGGAGCTTAGGGTGGGCACTGAAGCTTTCTTT. Translated: CASSHRQELRVGTEAFF. The chain uses TRBV7-2 and TRBJ1-1, with TRBD1 as a possible D gene (6 bases). V was shortened by 5 bases and J by 4 bases, with 23 bases between the two germline ends. The CDR3 spans 17 residues. CDR1 is SGHTA and CDR2 is FQGNSA in the germline V gene.

This chain uses TRBV5-1 with TRBJ2-1; D is unclear. From germline, CDR1 is SGHRS and CDR2 YFSETQ. The CDR3 is 15 residues long. With 0 bases removed from V and 0 bases from J, the gap between germline ends came to 7 bases. The CDR3 DNA sequence: TGCGCCAGCAGCTTGGGGTCGAGCTCCTACAATGAGCAGTTCTTC. It codes for CASSLGSSSYNEQFF.

The V gene is TRBV7-9, the J gene TRBJ1-2, with D maybe TRBD1 (5 bases). V was pared by 1 base and J by 4 bases, with 16 bases between. Germline values: CDR1 SEHNR, CDR2 FQNEAQ (reference sequence). The CDR3 length is 16 residues. This CDR3 reads CASSLEIGGGSYGYTF. The CDR3, as DNA: TGTGCCAGCAGCTTAGAGATCGGGGGAGGAAGCTATGGCTACACCTTC.

This clone was seen a single time. This chain's CDR3 is CASSQDPGLASYNEQFF. For the CDR3, the DNA is TGCGCCAGCAGCCAAGACCCAGGACTAGCCTCCTACAATGAGCAGTTCTTC. The chain is built from TRBV4-3 and TRBJ2-1, with TRBD2 matching over 8 bases. From germline, CDR1 is LGHNA and CDR2 YSLEER. V shed 0 bases, J shed 0 bases, and the junction held 4 bases outside the gene matches. The CDR3 runs to 17 residues.

This clone has just a few counts. The chain couples TRBV6-1 to TRBJ2-5, with 7 bases that match TRBD2. The CDR3 sequence is 15 residues long. CDR1 is MNHNS and CDR2 is SASEGT in the germline V gene. The J segment lost 5 bases and the V segment lost 2 bases, leaving 8 bases of the junction unmatched. CDR3 region: CASSERWEGRETQYF. The CDR3 coding sequence is TGTGCCAGCAGTGAAAGGTGGGAGGGCCGGGAGACCCAGTACTTC.

This chain links TRBV9 with TRBJ2-1, with D perhaps matching TRBD1 (6 bases). V lost 7 bases to trimming and J lost 5 bases, with 10 bases between them. Germline CDR1 and CDR2: SGDLS and YYNGEE. This CDR3 has 12 residues. The CDR3, as DNA: TGTGCCAGCGGAGGACAGAACAATGAGCAGTTCTTC. Translation: CASGGQNNEQFF.

This sequence joins TRBV29-1 and TRBJ1-1, with D unclear. With 6 bases removed from V and 4 bases from J, the gap between germline ends came to 18 bases. CDR1 and CDR2 from the germline V gene are SQVTM and ANQGSEA. CDR3 length: 14 amino acids. This CDR3 reads CSVDEGNLGTEAFF. The CDR3 DNA is TGCAGCGTCGATGAGGGAAATCTGGGCACTGAAGCTTTCTTT.

This chain uses TRBV11-2 with TRBJ2-5; 14 nucleotides line up with TRBD2. CDR3 length: 17 amino acids. With V trimmed by 5 bases and J by 2 bases, 7 bases remained unmatched. In germline, CDR1 is SGHAT, CDR2 FQNNGV. The CDR3 sequence is CASSHRTSGRYQETQYF. In nucleotides, the CDR3 is TGTGCCAGCAGCCATCGGACTAGCGGGAGGTATCAAGAGACCCAGTACTTC.

The V gene is TRBV2, the J gene TRBJ1-1, with unresolved D. Trimming stripped 6 bases from V and 7 bases from J, with 12 bases between. Germline V lookup: CDR1 SNHLY, CDR2 FYNNEI. The CDR3 contains 12 residues. DNA for the CDR3: TGTGCCAGCAGCCCCTCGGGGTATGAAGCTTTCTTT. The encoded protein is CASSPSGYEAFF.

Only a few counts were recorded for this clone. The chain recombines TRBV9 with TRBJ1-2; tentative D call: TRBD1 (5 bases). The germline gives CDR1 SGDLS, CDR2 YYNGEE. The CDR3 has 14 residues. The ends were cut back, 3 bases at V and 4 bases at J, with 13 bases in the middle. The DNA for the CDR3 is TGTGCCAGCAGCGCGGGGGACTCCCGCTATGGCTACACCTTC. This encodes CASSAGDSRYGYTF.

J is TRBJ2-1 and V is TRBV9; 7 bases are shared with TRBD2. The CDR3 spans 15 residues. V was pared by 4 bases and J by 7 bases, with 11 bases of the junction left unmatched. Germline V CDR1 and CDR2: SGDLS, YYNGEE. The CDR3 coding sequence is TGTGCCAGCAGCCCCAGCGGGGCCACTTTTAATGAGCAGTTCTTC. Translating it yields CASSPSGATFNEQFF. The full variable domain, completed using reference TRBV9 and TRBJ2-1, is DSGVTQTPKHLITATGQRVTLRCSPRSGDLSVYWYQQSLDQGLQFLIQYYNGEERAKGNILERFSAQQFPDLHSELNLSSLELGDSALYFCASSPSGATFNEQFFGPGTRLTVL.

Comment on this clone: The conserved phenylalanine or tryptophan normally closing the CDR3 is absent here, so this likely arose from a read error. V and J are TRBV28 and TRBJ1-3, with unresolved D. Deletions cut 4 bases from V and 4 bases from J, with 11 bases between. Germline assignment: CDR1 MDHEN and CDR2 SYDVKM. The CDR3 covers 14 residues. The CDR3 nucleotides are TGTGCCAGCAGTTCCCCGGGCCGGGGAAACACCATATATCTT. The encoded protein is CASSSPGRGNTIYL.

The rearrangement links TRBV2 to TRBJ2-7; no clear D gene. V gave up 4 bases and J gave up 0 bases, with 10 bases separating them. This CDR3 has 14 residues. Germline V gene lookup returns CDR1 SNHLY and CDR2 FYNNEI. The CDR3 region has the DNA TGTGCCAGCAGTGCGGGTGGGTACTCCTACGAGCAGTACTTC. Residues: CASSAGGYSYEQYF.

The gene calls are TRBV7-9 and TRBJ1-5; TRBD1 agrees at 10 bases. Germline V gene sequence: CDR1 SEHNR, CDR2 FQNEAQ (reference sequence). The CDR3 has 16 residues. V lost 5 bases to trimming and J lost 1 base; unmatched junction nucleotides: 5. The CDR3 coding sequence is TGTGCCAGCAGCCTCGGACAGGGGGGAAGCAATCAGCCCCAGCATTTT. This sequence encodes CASSLGQGGSNQPQHF. Supplemented by reference TRBV7-9 and TRBJ1-5, the full variable domain reads DTGVSQNPRHKITKRGQNVTFRCDPISEHNRLYWYRQTLGQGPEFLTYFQNEAQLEKSRLLSDRFSAERPKGSFSTLEIQRTEQGDSAMYLCASSLGQGGSNQPQHFGDGTRLSIL.

This sequence joins TRBV18 and TRBJ2-2; perhaps TRBD2 as D (5 bases). CDR1 and CDR2 (germline): KGHSH, LQKENI. Trimming removed 0 bases from V and 2 bases from J, with 10 bases in between. CDR3 length: 16 amino acids. CDR3 in DNA: TGTGCCAGCTCACCACCGGTCGGGGTTAACACCGGGGAGCTGTTTTTT. Its translation is CASSPPVGVNTGELFF.

The chain carries TRBV19 and TRBJ2-1; 7 bases agree with TRBD2. The germline V gene encodes CDR1 LNHDA and CDR2 SQIVND (reference sequence). V lost 3 bases to trimming and J lost 1 base; unmatched junction nucleotides: 3. The CDR3 extends over 15 amino acids. This chain's CDR3 is CASSIRGESYNEQFF. The DNA for the CDR3 is TGTGCCAGTAGTATCCGGGGGGAGTCCTACAATGAGCAGTTCTTC.

This chain joins TRBV29-1 and TRBJ2-3; TRBD2 matches 10 bases. This CDR3 is built from 16 residues. The V segment lost 0 bases and the J segment 0 bases; nucleotides outside the gene matches: 3. Looked up from germline, CDR1 is SQVTM and CDR2 is ANQGSEA. The DNA of the CDR3 is TGCAGCGTTGAAGACCCGGGACTAGCGAGCACAGATACGCAGTATTTT. Translated: CSVEDPGLASTDTQYF.

The chain employs TRBV14 and TRBJ2-7, with 9 nucleotides matching TRBD1. Germline assignment: CDR1 SGHDN and CDR2 FVKESK. The CDR3 spans 15 residues. Germline trimming cut 3 bases from V and 4 bases from J; bases unmatched to any gene: 7. The CDR3 DNA reads TGTGCCAGCAGCCACGAACAGGGGGCTCCGTACGAGCAGTACTTC. It codes for CASSHEQGAPYEQYF.

The gene calls are TRBV4-2 and TRBJ2-1; 13 bases agree with TRBD2. This CDR3 spans 16 amino acids. V was pared by 2 bases and J by 4 bases, with 2 bases of the junction left unmatched. CDR1 and CDR2 from the germline V gene are LGHNA and YNFKEQ. CDR3 nucleotides: TGTGCCAGCAGCCAAACTAGCGGGGGGGCGTACAATGAGCAGTTCTTC. This codes for CASSQTSGGAYNEQFF.

The rearrangement links TRBV27 to TRBJ2-1, with D unresolved. Germline lookup yields CDR1 MNHEY and CDR2 SMNVEV (reference sequence). The CDR3 extends over 15 amino acids. V dropped 8 bases and J dropped 5 bases, with 19 bases sitting between them. CDR3 nucleotides: TGTGCCAGCGGCCTTACTTCCCAGGTACACAATGAGCAGTTCTTC. Translation gives CASGLTSQVHNEQFF.

The rearrangement uses TRBV19 and TRBJ2-1; 9 bases are shared with TRBD1. Germline trimming cut 5 bases from V and 6 bases from J; bases unmatched to any gene: 8. CDR1 and CDR2 (germline): LNHDA, SQIVND (reference sequence). This CDR3 is 15 amino acids long. CDR3 loop: CASSHRDRAGNEQFF. CDR3 sequence (DNA): TGTGCCAGTAGTCACCGGGACAGGGCTGGCAATGAGCAGTTCTTC.

The gene calls are TRBV19 and TRBJ1-2; 8 bases map to TRBD1. Germline V lookup: CDR1 LNHDA, CDR2 SQIVND (reference sequence). The CDR3 is made up of 14 amino acids. V shed 7 bases, J shed 2 bases, and the junction held 6 bases outside the gene matches. CDR3 amino acids: CASTGQGLNYGYTF. In nucleotides, the CDR3 is TGTGCCAGTACCGGACAGGGTTTGAACTATGGCTACACCTTC.

The chain carries TRBV9 and TRBJ1-1; the D gene is possibly TRBD1 (6 bases). The CDR3 is 15 residues long. Deletions cut 2 bases from V and 0 bases from J, with 11 bases between. Germline V gene data show CDR1 as SGDLS and CDR2 as YYNGEE. CDR3 region: CASSVDSFMNTEAFF. DNA for the CDR3: TGTGCCAGCAGCGTGGACAGTTTCATGAACACTGAAGCTTTCTTT.